Listed below are T cell receptor beta chains from one sample, sequenced in a study of blood T cell repertoires in COVID-19. Produced via immunoSEQ multiplex PCR; TCRdb's table is partial and in-frame only. Here the sample spans around 76,000 clones, 80% being singletons. Sequencing was done on a sample of peripheral blood. Every receptor here comes from a man aged 45-65 years with COVID-19, enrolled during active disease. Both conserved end residues are part of each CDR3. Not all rows give a size; the values are once, few, many and, for expanded clones, a class.

J: TRBJ1-1; V: TRBV5-6; size: -; CDR3: CASSSQFFPAFF
J: TRBJ1-2; V: TRBV29-1; size: -; CDR3: CSVATTGTGTRGYTF
J: TRBJ2-5; V: TRBV28; size: -; CDR3: CASSFPQVVTQYF
J: TRBJ1-5; V: TRBV5-4; size: -; CDR3: CASSFDRDQPQHF
J: TRBJ1-6; V: TRBV7-9; size: -; CDR3: CASSLDGENNSPLHF
J: TRBJ2-3; V: TRBV19; size: -; CDR3: CASSIIPRPTDTQYF
J: TRBJ1-1; V: TRBV30; size: -; CDR3: CAWKRELNTEAFF
J: TRBJ2-2; V: TRBV4-1; size: -; CDR3: CASSHTVAGLNTGELFF
J: TRBJ2-1; V: TRBV19; size: -; CDR3: CASSPRLASSNEQFF
J: TRBJ1-1; V: TRBV30; size: -; CDR3: CAWGTQNTEAFF
J: TRBJ2-1; V: TRBV19; size: -; CDR3: CASSRGNEQFF
J: TRBJ1-1; V: TRBV29-1; size: -; CDR3: CSVEGQMNTEAFF
J: TRBJ2-7; V: TRBV3-1/TRBV3-2; size: -; CDR3: CASSSPREGYEQYF
J: TRBJ1-2; V: TRBV4-1; size: few; CDR3: CASSQDRGYGYTF
J: TRBJ2-1; V: TRBV30; size: few; CDR3: CAWSVYRDKFF
J: TRBJ2-3; V: TRBV27; size: -; CDR3: CASSFETSGKNTQYF
J: TRBJ1-1; V: TRBV28; size: -; CDR3: CASVLRDTEAFF
J: TRBJ2-1; V: TRBV19; size: -; CDR3: CASSGGTGVTARSNEQFF
J: TRBJ1-5; V: TRBV5-5; size: -; CDR3: CASSVGGEQPQHF
J: TRBJ2-3; V: TRBV7-3; size: -; CDR3: CASSYGDRVLTDTQYF
J: TRBJ2-1; V: TRBV5-1; size: -; CDR3: CASSYGLAGGLYNEQFF
J: TRBJ2-7; V: TRBV25-1; size: -; CDR3: CASSQTPQREVYEQYF
J: TRBJ2-5; V: TRBV12-3/TRBV12-4; size: -; CDR3: CASSRGGRETQYF
J: TRBJ1-4; V: TRBV3-1/TRBV3-2; size: -; CDR3: CASSPPRDSGEKLFF
J: TRBJ2-7; V: TRBV15; size: -; CDR3: CATSREAGNPFYEQYF
J: TRBJ2-5; V: TRBV28; size: -; CDR3: CASSFQYQETQYF
J: TRBJ2-2; V: TRBV9; size: -; CDR3: CASSAFSTGELFF
J: TRBJ2-7; V: TRBV10-1; size: many; CDR3: CASRRPNSSYEQYF
J: TRBJ2-7; V: TRBV6-6; size: -; CDR3: CASSATGRSSYEQYF
J: TRBJ2-2; V: TRBV18; size: -; CDR3: CASSPLPGSGGELFF
J: TRBJ2-7; V: TRBV19; size: few; CDR3: CATASGVSYEQYF
J: TRBJ2-3; V: TRBV20-1; size: few; CDR3: CSASLALAGVADTQYF
J: TRBJ1-1; V: TRBV7-9; size: -; CDR3: CASSVAGGMGTEAFF
J: TRBJ2-7; V: TRBV5-5; size: -; CDR3: CASSVGWSQLYYEQYF
J: TRBJ2-7; V: TRBV30; size: -; CDR3: CAWRGGGQNYEQYF
J: TRBJ2-2; V: TRBV3-1/TRBV3-2; size: -; CDR3: CASSPGQGHAGELFF
J: TRBJ2-1; V: TRBV6-5; size: -; CDR3: CASSRQGNYNEQFF
J: TRBJ2-1; V: TRBV28; size: -; CDR3: CASRLAGGRSNEQFF
J: TRBJ2-1; V: TRBV7-3; size: -; CDR3: CASSLSWTSGSFDEQFF
J: TRBJ2-7; V: TRBV5-1; size: -; CDR3: CASSYSASGTPYEQYF
J: TRBJ2-7; V: TRBV28; size: -; CDR3: CASRNGLTSGRARQQYF
J: TRBJ1-1; V: TRBV6-1; size: -; CDR3: CASSELEGTGGTFF
J: TRBJ2-1; V: TRBV7-3; size: -; CDR3: CASSRGQYNEQFF
J: TRBJ2-7; V: TRBV2; size: -; CDR3: CASSGRTGINEQYF
J: TRBJ2-3; V: TRBV6-4; size: -; CDR3: CASSISGGRADTQYF
J: TRBJ2-1; V: TRBV11-2; size: -; CDR3: CASSFLREQFF
J: TRBJ2-1; V: TRBV4-2; size: few; CDR3: CASSQKPLGGSSYNEQFF
J: TRBJ1-4; V: TRBV4-1; size: -; CDR3: CASSPGQGLEKLFF
J: TRBJ2-7; V: TRBV18; size: -; CDR3: CASSSRQGSYEQYF